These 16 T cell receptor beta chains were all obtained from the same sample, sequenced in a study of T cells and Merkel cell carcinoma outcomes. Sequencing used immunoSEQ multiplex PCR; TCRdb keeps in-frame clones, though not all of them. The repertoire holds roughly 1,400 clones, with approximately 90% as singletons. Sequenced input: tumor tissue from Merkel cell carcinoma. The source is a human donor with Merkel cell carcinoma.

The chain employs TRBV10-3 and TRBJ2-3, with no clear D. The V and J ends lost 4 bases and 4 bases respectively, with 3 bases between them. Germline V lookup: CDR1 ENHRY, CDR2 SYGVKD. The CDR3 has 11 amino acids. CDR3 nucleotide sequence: TGTGCCATCAGTGGCGCAGATACGCAGTATTTT. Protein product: CAISGADTQYF.

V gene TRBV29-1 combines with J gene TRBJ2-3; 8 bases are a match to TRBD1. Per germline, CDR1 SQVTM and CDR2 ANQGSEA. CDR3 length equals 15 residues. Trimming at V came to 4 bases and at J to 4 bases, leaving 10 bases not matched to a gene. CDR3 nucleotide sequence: TGCAGCGTTGGAAGGACAGGGTTACCTCCAGATACGCAGTATTTT. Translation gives CSVGRTGLPPDTQYF.

CDR3 nucleotides: TGTGCCAGCAGCGGGGATGGCAGGGTGATCCACGAGCAGTACTTC. Translated: CASSGDGRVIHEQYF. The chain employs TRBV7-9 and TRBJ2-7; maybe TRBD1 (5 bases). The germline V and J ends were trimmed by 5 bases and 5 bases, with 19 bases remaining between them. CDR1 is SEHNR and CDR2 is FQNEAQ in the germline V gene (reference sequence). The CDR3 contains 15 residues.

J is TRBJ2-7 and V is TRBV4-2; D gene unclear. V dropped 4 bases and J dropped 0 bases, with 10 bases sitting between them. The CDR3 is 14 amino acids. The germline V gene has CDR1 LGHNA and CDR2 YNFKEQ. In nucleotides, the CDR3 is TGTGCCAGCAGCCCGGACCCTAGCTCCTACGAGCAGTACTTC. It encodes CASSPDPSSYEQYF.

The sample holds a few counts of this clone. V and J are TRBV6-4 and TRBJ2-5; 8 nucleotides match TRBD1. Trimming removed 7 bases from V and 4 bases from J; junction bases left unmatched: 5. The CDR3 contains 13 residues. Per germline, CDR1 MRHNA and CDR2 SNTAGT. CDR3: CASITGGLETQYF. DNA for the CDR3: TGTGCCAGCATTACAGGGGGATTAGAGACCCAGTACTTC.

CDR3 residues: CASSPGQKNSPLHF. In nucleotides, the CDR3 is TGTGCCAGCAGCCCGGGACAGAAGAATTCACCCCTCCACTTT. The chain couples TRBV6-5 to TRBJ1-6, with 7 bases identical to TRBD1. The germline V gene encodes CDR1 MNHEY and CDR2 SVGAGI. V shed 6 bases, J shed 7 bases, and the junction held 6 bases outside the gene matches. This CDR3 is built from 14 residues.

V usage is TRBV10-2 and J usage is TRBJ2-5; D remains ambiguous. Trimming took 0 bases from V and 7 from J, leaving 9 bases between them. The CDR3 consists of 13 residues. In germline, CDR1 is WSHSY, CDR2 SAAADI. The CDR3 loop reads CASSESTYGTQYF. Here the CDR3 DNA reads TGCGCCAGCAGTGAGTCGACCTACGGGACCCAGTACTTC.

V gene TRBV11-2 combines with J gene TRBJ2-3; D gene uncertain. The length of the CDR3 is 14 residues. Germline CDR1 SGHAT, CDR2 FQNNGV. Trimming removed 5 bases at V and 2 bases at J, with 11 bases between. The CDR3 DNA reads TGTGCCAGCAGCCAACTCGGACCCACAGATACGCAGTATTTT. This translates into CASSQLGPTDTQYF.

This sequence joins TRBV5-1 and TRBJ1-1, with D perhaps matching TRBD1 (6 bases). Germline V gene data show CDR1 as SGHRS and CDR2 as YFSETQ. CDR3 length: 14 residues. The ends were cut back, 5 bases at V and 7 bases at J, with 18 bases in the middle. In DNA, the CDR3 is TGCGCCAGCAGTGACACAGGGAGTTTAGGTGAAGCTTTCTTT. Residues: CASSDTGSLGEAFF.

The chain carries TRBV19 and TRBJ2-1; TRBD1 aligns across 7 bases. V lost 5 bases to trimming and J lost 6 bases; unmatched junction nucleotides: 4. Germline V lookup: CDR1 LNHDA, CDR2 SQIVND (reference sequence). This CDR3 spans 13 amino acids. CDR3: CASSLDRVNEQFF. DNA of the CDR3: TGTGCCAGTAGTCTCGACAGGGTCAATGAGCAGTTCTTC.

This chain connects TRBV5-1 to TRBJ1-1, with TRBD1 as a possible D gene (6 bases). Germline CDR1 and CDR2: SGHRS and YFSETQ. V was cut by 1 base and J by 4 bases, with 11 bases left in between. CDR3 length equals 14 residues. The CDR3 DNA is TGCGCCAGCAGCTTGTTCGGGGGCGGCACTGAAGCTTTCTTT. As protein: CASSLFGGGTEAFF.

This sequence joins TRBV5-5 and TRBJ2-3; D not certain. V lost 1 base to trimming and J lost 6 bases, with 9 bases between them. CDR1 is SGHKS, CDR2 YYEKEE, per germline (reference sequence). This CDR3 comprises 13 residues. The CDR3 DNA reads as TGTGCCAGCAGCTTGAGCCCGCCTGATACGCAGTATTTT. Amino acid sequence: CASSLSPPDTQYF.

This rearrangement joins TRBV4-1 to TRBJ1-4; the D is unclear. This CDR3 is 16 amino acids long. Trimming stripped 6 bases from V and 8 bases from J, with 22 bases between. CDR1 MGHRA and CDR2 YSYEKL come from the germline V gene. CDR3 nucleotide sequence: TGCGCCAGCAGGCGTCTCCGGCCGGGTTTGGGAGAAAAACTGTTTTTT. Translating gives CASRRLRPGLGEKLFF.

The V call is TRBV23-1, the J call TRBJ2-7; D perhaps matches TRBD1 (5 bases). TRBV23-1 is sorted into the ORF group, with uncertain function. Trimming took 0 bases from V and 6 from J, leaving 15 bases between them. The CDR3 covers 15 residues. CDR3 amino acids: CASSQSLHGAFEQYF. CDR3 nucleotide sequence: TGCGCCAGCAGTCAATCCCTGCATGGGGCCTTCGAGCAGTACTTC.

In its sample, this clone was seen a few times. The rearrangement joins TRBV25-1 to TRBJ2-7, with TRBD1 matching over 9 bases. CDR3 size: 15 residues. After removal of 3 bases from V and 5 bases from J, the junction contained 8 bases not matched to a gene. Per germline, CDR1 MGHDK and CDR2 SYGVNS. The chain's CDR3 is CASSDRGQGLHEQYF. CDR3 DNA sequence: TGTGCCAGCAGTGACCGGGGACAGGGTCTTCACGAGCAGTACTTC.

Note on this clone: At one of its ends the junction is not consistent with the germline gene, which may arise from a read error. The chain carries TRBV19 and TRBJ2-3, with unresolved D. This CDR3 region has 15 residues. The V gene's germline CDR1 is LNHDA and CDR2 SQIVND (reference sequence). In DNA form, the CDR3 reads TGTGCCAGTAGTGTCTCCTCCGACGGCACAAATACGCAGTATTTT. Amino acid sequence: CASSVSSDGTNTQYF.